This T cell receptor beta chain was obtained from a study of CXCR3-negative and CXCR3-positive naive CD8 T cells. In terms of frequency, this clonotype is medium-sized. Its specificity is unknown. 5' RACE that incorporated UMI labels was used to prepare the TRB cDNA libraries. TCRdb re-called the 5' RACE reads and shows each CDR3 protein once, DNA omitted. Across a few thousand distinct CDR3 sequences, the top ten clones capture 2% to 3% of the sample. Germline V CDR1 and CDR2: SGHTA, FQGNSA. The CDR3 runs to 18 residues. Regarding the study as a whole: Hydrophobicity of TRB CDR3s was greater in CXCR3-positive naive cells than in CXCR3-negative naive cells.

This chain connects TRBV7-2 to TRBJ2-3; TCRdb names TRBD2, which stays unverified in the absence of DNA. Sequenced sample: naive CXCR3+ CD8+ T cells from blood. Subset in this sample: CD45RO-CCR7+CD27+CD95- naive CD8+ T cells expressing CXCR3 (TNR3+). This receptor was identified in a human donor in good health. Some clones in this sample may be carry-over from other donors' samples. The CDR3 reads CASSLYQLAEGNTDTQYF.